One and the same sample provided the 30 T cell receptor beta chains below, sequenced in a study of cytomegalovirus exposure and HLA in healthy donors. With 60 Vbeta and 13 Jbeta primers, the PCR was carried out. Assay used: immunoSEQ multiplex PCR; TCRdb lists only in-frame clones, some missing. In the table there are 120,000 or so clones, approximately 15% of which are singletons. Sequenced input: PBMCs. These receptors were taken from a woman aged 18-29 years in good health and CMV-seronegative.

This clone appeared a few times. This chain uses TRBV29-1 with TRBJ1-1, with 11 bases fitting TRBD1. V gave up 6 bases and J gave up 4 bases; unmatched junction bases: 7. Germline-derived CDR1 and CDR2 are SQVTM and ANQGSEA. The CDR3 covers 14 residues. The CDR3 here is CSVRPGTGGTEAFF. CDR3 in DNA: TGCAGCGTCCGGCCCGGGACAGGGGGCACTGAAGCTTTCTTT.

This chain connects TRBV6-5 to TRBJ1-1; 8 positions match TRBD1. This CDR3 contains 13 residues. Germline V lookup: CDR1 MNHEY, CDR2 SVGAGI. Germline trimming cut 6 bases from V and 5 bases from J; bases unmatched to any gene: 5. CDR3 loop: CASRYNRGTEAFF. CDR3 sequence (DNA): TGTGCCAGCAGGTATAACAGGGGGACTGAAGCTTTCTTT.

CDR3 loop: CASSLGDKYNSPLHF. In nucleotides, the CDR3 is TGCGCCAGCAGCTTGGGGGACAAATATAATTCACCCCTCCACTTT. The rearrangement joins TRBV5-1 to TRBJ1-6, with D possibly TRBD1 on 6 matching bases. Trimming pared 0 bases from V and 4 bases from J, leaving 8 bases between. This CDR3 region has 15 residues. Germline CDR1 is SGHRS and CDR2 is YFSETQ.

The V and J genes are TRBV5-1 and TRBJ2-3; D might be TRBD1 (6 bases). In germline, CDR1 is SGHRS, CDR2 YFSETQ. The V and J ends lost 6 bases and 0 bases respectively, with 11 bases between them. The CDR3 loop spans 14 amino acids. This CDR3 is CASTKDRSTDTQYF. The CDR3 bases are TGCGCCAGCACTAAAGACAGGAGCACAGATACGCAGTATTTT.

The V gene is TRBV28, the J gene TRBJ1-2; 8 bases match TRBD1. Germline V gene lookup returns CDR1 MDHEN and CDR2 SYDVKM. The CDR3 is 14 amino acids. V gave up 6 bases and J gave up 7 bases; unmatched junction bases: 10. The CDR3 bases are TGTGCCAGCAGCCGCAGGGGGCGCTGGGGTGGCTACACCTTC. This translates into CASSRRGRWGGYTF.

This clone was picked up a small number of times. Germline is not matched at one junction end, which may reflect a read error. The V and J genes are TRBV20-1 and TRBJ2-5; possible D gene TRBD2, 6 bases. Germline V lookup: CDR1 DFQATT, CDR2 SNEGSKA (reference sequence). CDR3 size: 11 residues. CDR3 nucleotides: TGCAGTGCTAGTCGCCGGGACTTTTTAAACTTC. It yields the protein CSASRRDFLNF.

V is TRBV9 and J is TRBJ1-4; a weak D match, TRBD1 (6 bases). The CDR3 consists of 14 residues. Per the germline V gene, CDR1 is SGDLS and CDR2 is YYNGEE. V was clipped by 0 bases and J by 6 bases, with 9 bases between them. The CDR3 here is CASSVGYRDEKLFF. As DNA, the CDR3 is TGTGCCAGCAGCGTAGGCTACAGGGATGAAAAACTGTTTTTT.

The chain links TRBV5-1 to TRBJ2-6, with D possibly being TRBD2 (6 bases). Germline V lookup: CDR1 SGHRS, CDR2 YFSETQ. The CDR3 runs 17 residues. V was shortened by 1 base and J by 4 bases, with 15 bases between the two germline ends. CDR3 nucleotides: TGCGCCAGCAGCTTGAGAGGGGACTCCCCCGGGGCCAACGTCCTGACTTTC. Amino acid sequence: CASSLRGDSPGANVLTF.

In nucleotides, the CDR3 is TGTGCCAGCAGCCAAGATACAGGGAACACTGAAGCTTTCTTT. Translation: CASSQDTGNTEAFF. This rearrangement joins TRBV4-2 to TRBJ1-1, with D possibly being TRBD1 (5 bases). V was pared by 0 bases and J by 1 base, with 6 bases between. The germline V gene encodes CDR1 LGHNA and CDR2 YNFKEQ. The CDR3 runs 14 residues.

This clone was counted between two and nine times. This chain links TRBV19 with TRBJ1-5, with no clear D. CDR3 length equals 14 residues. Trimming cost V 2 bases and J 4 bases, with 9 bases left between them. Germline V lookup: CDR1 LNHDA, CDR2 SQIVND (reference sequence). CDR3 DNA sequence: TGTGCCAGTAGTATACGAGGGCGGAATCAGCCCCAGCATTTT. Amino acids: CASSIRGRNQPQHF.

V gene TRBV29-1 combines with J gene TRBJ2-3, with a tentative D call TRBD1 (6 bases). CDR1 and CDR2 from the germline V gene are SQVTM and ANQGSEA. The CDR3 runs 15 residues. The V end lost 0 bases, the J end lost 0 bases, and 10 bases lay between the germline ends. CDR3 nucleotides: TGCAGCGTTGAAGATCGACAGGTTAGCACAGATACGCAGTATTTT. Amino acid sequence: CSVEDRQVSTDTQYF.

This chain links TRBV9 with TRBJ2-7; weak D call: TRBD2 (5 bases). Germline lookup yields CDR1 SGDLS and CDR2 YYNGEE. The V end lost 0 bases, the J end lost 6 bases, and 10 bases lay between the germline ends. This CDR3 has 13 amino acids. CDR3 in DNA: TGTGCCAGCAGCGTAGCCGACCGGGGCGAGCAGTACTTC. Protein: CASSVADRGEQYF.

The V and J genes are TRBV28 and TRBJ2-7; D remains ambiguous. The CDR3 runs to 12 residues. V was shortened by 6 bases and J by 6 bases, with 12 bases between the two germline ends. The V gene's germline CDR1 is MDHEN and CDR2 SYDVKM. CDR3 nucleotide sequence: TGTGCCAGCAGCCTCCGCTGGGCCGAGCAGTACTTC. Amino acids: CASSLRWAEQYF.

The chain uses TRBV28 and TRBJ2-1; the D gene is possibly TRBD2 (6 bases). The CDR3 totals 15 residues. Trimming took 5 bases from V and 4 from J, leaving 15 bases between them. Germline V lookup: CDR1 MDHEN, CDR2 SYDVKM. The DNA of the CDR3 is TGTGCCAGCAGTAATTTGGGGGGTAGATACAATGAGCAGTTCTTC. Translation: CASSNLGGRYNEQFF.

The chain is built from TRBV7-6 and TRBJ1-2; a weak D match, TRBD1 (6 bases). CDR1 and CDR2 from the germline V gene are SGHVS and FNYEAQ. CDR3 size: 16 residues. V was shortened by 1 base and J by 0 bases, with 12 bases between the two germline ends. In DNA, the CDR3 is TGTGCCAGCAGCTTAGAGCCGGACAGAGCTAACTATGGCTACACCTTC. Translating gives CASSLEPDRANYGYTF.

The chain uses TRBV7-9 and TRBJ2-2; 11 bases are shared with TRBD2. V lost 5 bases to trimming and J lost 1 base; unmatched junction nucleotides: 0. Germline V CDR1 and CDR2: SEHNR, FQNEAQ (reference sequence). This CDR3 has 15 amino acids. CDR3 loop: CASSTSGRNTGELFF. The CDR3 nucleotides read TGTGCCAGCAGCACTAGCGGGAGGAACACCGGGGAGCTGTTTTTT.

This clone was found once. The rearrangement joins TRBV2 to TRBJ2-3, with 8 bases aligning to TRBD2. The CDR3 covers 14 residues. Germline trimming cut 7 bases from V and 3 bases from J; bases unmatched to any gene: 6. Germline CDR1 SNHLY, CDR2 FYNNEI. This CDR3 reads CASTGGGGTDTQYF. CDR3 sequence (DNA): TGTGCCAGCACCGGGGGCGGGGGGACAGATACGCAGTATTTT.

The chain links TRBV15 to TRBJ1-1; D is unclear. The CDR3 has 13 amino acids. The V end lost 7 bases, the J end lost 0 bases, and 9 bases lay between the germline ends. Per the germline V gene, CDR1 is LNHNV and CDR2 is YYDKDF (reference sequence). Here the CDR3 reads CATTTDMNTEAFF. In DNA, the CDR3 is TGTGCCACCACAACTGACATGAACACTGAAGCTTTCTTT. The full variable domain, rest sourced from reference TRBV15 and TRBJ1-1, is DAMVIQNPRYQVTQFGKPVTLSCSQTLNHNVMYWYQQKSSQAPKLLFHYYDKDFNNEADTPDNFQSRRPNTSFCFLDIRSPGLGDTAMYLCATTTDMNTEAFFGQGTRLTVV.

This clone has just a few counts. This chain joins TRBV5-1 and TRBJ1-5; 9 bases align to TRBD1. Germline CDR1 SGHRS, CDR2 YFSETQ. The CDR3 is 15 residues long. Trimming removed 4 bases from V and 3 bases from J; junction bases left unmatched: 5. The CDR3 DNA is TGCGCCAGCAGCGGGGGGACAGGGAACAATCAGCCCCAGCATTTT. Protein sequence: CASSGGTGNNQPQHF.

This clone was observed a few times. The rearrangement links TRBV2 to TRBJ1-5, with 7 bases fitting TRBD1. V shed 10 bases, J shed 4 bases, and the junction held 10 bases outside the gene matches. In germline, CDR1 is SNHLY, CDR2 FYNNEI. The CDR3 length is 14 residues. CDR3 region: CAKGGRSRNQPQHF. The DNA for the CDR3 is TGTGCCAAAGGGGGCAGAAGTAGGAATCAGCCCCAGCATTTT.

V and J are TRBV27 and TRBJ1-3, with no clear D. The CDR3 runs to 14 residues. Germline CDR1 reads MNHEY; CDR2 reads SMNVEV (reference sequence). V lost 2 bases, J lost 3 bases, and 8 bases lay in between. Here the CDR3 DNA reads TGTGCCAGCAGTTTAACAAAGTTTGGAAACACCATATATTTT. It yields the protein CASSLTKFGNTIYF.

The chain links TRBV11-2 to TRBJ1-5; tentative D call: TRBD1 (6 bases). V lost 5 bases to trimming and J lost 4 bases, with 27 bases between them. CDR3 size: 19 residues. Germline V gives CDR1 SGHAT, CDR2 FQNNGV. The CDR3 nucleotides read TGTGCCAGCAGCGCGCACCCGGGACACAGCTCAACACAAAATCAGCCCCAGCATTTT. This sequence encodes CASSAHPGHSSTQNQPQHF.

This clone was found a few times. The CDR3 spells CASSQRAGGELFF. Written as DNA, the CDR3 is TGTGCCAGCAGCCAACGGGCGGGCGGGGAGCTGTTTTTT. This chain uses TRBV7-3 with TRBJ2-2; TRBD2 might be the D (5 bases). The germline V and J ends were trimmed by 5 bases and 7 bases, with 11 bases remaining between them. The CDR3 has 13 residues. CDR1 is SGHTA and CDR2 is FQGTGA in the germline V gene.

There are a few counts of this clone. The rearrangement uses TRBV5-4 and TRBJ1-1, with 8 bases matching TRBD1. Germline V CDR1 and CDR2: SGHNT, YYREEE (reference sequence). CDR3 length: 14 amino acids. V was clipped by 4 bases and J by 5 bases; unmatched bases: 7. The CDR3 protein is CASSPGRGRTEAFF. The CDR3 region has the DNA TGTGCCAGCAGCCCAGGCAGGGGGCGAACTGAAGCTTTCTTT.

This clone was recorded a few times. This chain links TRBV25-1 with TRBJ2-1, with no clear D. This CDR3 is built from 13 residues. Trimming stripped 6 bases from V and 3 bases from J, with 9 bases between. Germline V CDR1 and CDR2: MGHDK, SYGVNS. CDR3 coding DNA: TGTGCCAGCAGCCAGACTGACTACAATGAGCAGTTCTTC. Its translation is CASSQTDYNEQFF. The whole variable domain, remainder taken from reference TRBV25-1 and TRBJ2-1, is EADIYQTPRYLVIGTGKKITLECSQTMGHDKMYWYQQDPGMELHLIHYSYGVNSTEKGDLSSESTVSRIRTEHFPLTLESARPSHTSQYLCASSQTDYNEQFFGPGTRLTVL.

This chain joins TRBV28 and TRBJ2-5, with TRBD1 identical over 7 bases. V gave up 6 bases and J gave up 5 bases; unmatched junction bases: 6. The CDR3 covers 13 residues. CDR1 is MDHEN and CDR2 is SYDVKM in the germline V gene. The CDR3 is CASRETGSETQYF. For the CDR3, the DNA is TGTGCCAGCAGAGAGACAGGGTCGGAGACCCAGTACTTC.

This clone was found a few times. The V gene is TRBV5-5, the J gene TRBJ2-7; no firm D call. CDR3 length: 14 amino acids. Trimming took 3 bases from V and 2 from J, leaving 12 bases between them. Germline CDR1 reads SGHKS; CDR2 reads YYEKEE (reference sequence). The CDR3 spells CASSSRQGPYEQYF. The DNA of the CDR3 is TGTGCCAGCAGCTCCCGACAAGGCCCCTACGAGCAGTACTTC.

This clone has more than one count but fewer than ten. The V and J genes are TRBV2 and TRBJ1-5; a possible D gene is TRBD1 (6 bases). Trimming removed 5 bases at V and 2 bases at J, with 13 bases between. Germline-derived CDR1 and CDR2 are SNHLY and FYNNEI. The CDR3 extends over 15 amino acids. The CDR3 loop reads CASSSQGRGNQPQHF. The CDR3 nucleotides are TGTGCCAGCAGTTCACAGGGTAGGGGCAATCAGCCCCAGCATTTT.

This rearrangement joins TRBV19 to TRBJ2-4, with 7 bases identical to TRBD1. Germline V gene data show CDR1 as LNHDA and CDR2 as SQIVND (reference sequence). V gave up 3 bases and J gave up 0 bases; unmatched junction bases: 14. This CDR3 contains 19 residues. Written as DNA, the CDR3 is TGTGCCAGTAGTATCCCTACCATTCGACAGGGCAGAGCCAAAAACATTCAGTACTTC. Protein sequence: CASSIPTIRQGRAKNIQYF.

J is TRBJ1-1 and V is TRBV27, with 7 nucleotides matching TRBD1. This CDR3 spans 14 amino acids. With 9 bases clipped from V and 0 bases from J, the junction kept 7 bases outside the gene matches. Germline lookup yields CDR1 MNHEY and CDR2 SMNVEV (reference sequence). The CDR3 DNA is TGTGCCAGTCACAAACAGGGGATGAACACTGAAGCTTTCTTT. Protein: CASHKQGMNTEAFF.